Shown below are 13 T cell receptor delta chains from a single sample sequenced in a study of gamma-delta chains in newborns, infants, children (dated by TCRdb to between 2018 and 2021). Sequenced on an Illumina MiSeq. With CATT, TCRdb called clones again from the public reads; duplicate DNA rows were later joined. The sample contains roughly 3,500 delta-chain clones, roughly 1.4% of them found a single time. The ten most abundant clones make up approximately 23% of the sample. The sample was blood. These receptors were collected from a child who was a newborn, infant or young child, either healthy, febrile or measles-vaccinated (not recorded which).

Within the sample, this clone is large. Other nucleotide sequences in the sample specify the same CDR3. The chain couples TRDV2 to TRDJ3, with 9 positions matching TRDD3. With V trimmed by 0 bases and J by 0 bases, 11 bases remained unmatched. Germline CDR1 reads GEAIGNYY; CDR2 reads EKD. The CDR3 spans 21 residues. CDR3 nucleotide sequence: TGTGCCTGTGACACCGGGATTACTGGGGGAATGAGCTCCTGGGACACCCGACAGATGTTTTTC. This sequence encodes CACDTGITGGMSSWDTRQMFF.

Worth noting for this clone: A much bigger clone sits one base away, suggesting this may be a read error. The same CDR3 is also encoded by other DNA sequences in this sample. This sequence joins TRDV2 and TRDJ2, with 13 bases identical to TRDD3. The CDR3 runs to 17 residues. Germline V gene sequence: CDR1 GEAIGNYY, CDR2 EKD. The CDR3 DNA sequence: TGTGCCTGTGACCTACTGGGGGATACGACCCTTACAGCGCAACTCTTCTTT. It encodes CACDLLGDTTLTAQLFF.

This clone showed up just a few times. With only one base between it and a far larger clone, this is likely a read error. The chain recombines TRDV2 with TRDJ1; a possible D gene is TRDD3 (6 bases). Germline V gene lookup returns CDR1 GEAIGNYY and CDR2 EKD. The CDR3 extends over 12 amino acids. Trimming removed 5 bases at V and 1 base at J, with 7 bases between. CDR3 DNA sequence: TGTGCCTGTGGGGGATGCACCGATAAACTCATCTTT. It codes for CACGGCTDKLIF.

On this clone itself: TCRdb assigns this DNA the protein of a much larger clone, which departs from its translation at residue 12; this likely reflects a read error, and the protein shown comes from translating the DNA. V gene TRDV2 combines with J gene TRDJ2, with 12 bases matching TRDD3. This CDR3 contains 15 residues. Germline V gene data show CDR1 as GEAIGNYY and CDR2 as EKD. The CDR3 sequence is CACDLLLGDTARLFF. DNA for the CDR3: TGTGCCTGTGACCTTCTACTGGGGGATACAGCACGACTCTTCTTT.

By share, this clone ranks as large. The same CDR3 is also encoded by other DNA sequences in this sample. The chain couples TRDV2 to TRDJ2; the match to TRDD3 covers 11 bases. Germline CDR1 GEAIGNYY, CDR2 EKD. The CDR3 has 16 amino acids. With V trimmed by 2 bases and J by 6 bases, 7 bases remained unmatched. CDR3 nucleotide sequence: TGTGCCTGTGACAGACTGGGGGATATAAGAGCAGCACAACTCTTCTTT. Protein: CACDRLGDIRAAQLFF.

About this clone: A read error likely explains why the TCRdb protein, taken from a much larger clone, differs from this DNA's translation at residue 7; the protein shown is translated from the DNA. The chain links TRDV2 to TRDJ3; D perhaps matches TRDD3 (5 bases). The CDR3 sequence is 20 residues long. Germline V CDR1 and CDR2: GEAIGNYY, EKD. Trimming took 3 bases from V and 0 from J, leaving 20 bases between them. The CDR3: CACDRLVGLLSSWDTRQMFF. Written as DNA, the CDR3 is TGTGCCTGTGACCGACTGGTGGGACTCCTCAGCTCCTGGGACACCCGACAGATGTTTTTC.

This clone was seen only a few times. This sequence is one base from a far larger clone and is likely a read error. The same CDR3 arises from other DNA sequences in this sample as well. The chain links TRDV2 to TRDJ3, with 10 bases aligning to TRDD3. Germline-derived CDR1 and CDR2 are GEAIGNYY and EKD. The CDR3 extends over 16 amino acids. DNA of the CDR3: TGTGCCTGTGACGTTGGGGGATACTGGGACACTCGACAGATGTTTTTC. Translated: CACDVGGYWDTRQMFF.

This clone occurred a few times. The protein TCRdb lists belongs to a much larger clone and differs from this DNA's translation at residue 5, which points to a read error; the protein shown is made from the DNA. The rearrangement links TRDV2 to TRDJ3; D might be TRDD3 (5 bases). Trimming took 2 bases from V and 0 from J, leaving 10 bases between them. The germline gives CDR1 GEAIGNYY, CDR2 EKD. This CDR3 has 17 residues. DNA of the CDR3: TGTGCCTGTGACATGCTGGGAAGCTCCTGGGACACCCGACAGATGTTTTTC. Its translation: CACDMLGSSWDTRQMFF.

Regarding this clone: TCRdb shows a much larger clone's protein in place of this DNA's translation, and the two differ at residue 13, likely through a read error; the protein shown is translated from the DNA. The chain carries TRDV2 and TRDJ3, with D perhaps matching TRDD3 (5 bases). Germline assignment: CDR1 GEAIGNYY and CDR2 EKD. The CDR3 contains 17 residues. The CDR3 here is CACDTGFYSWDTQQMFF. The CDR3 DNA follows: TGTGCCTGTGACACCGGATTTTACTCCTGGGACACCCAACAGATGTTTTTC.

This clone was seen a handful of times. A far larger clone differs by one base, so this is likely a read error. Other DNA sequences within the sample encode an identical CDR3. V usage is TRDV2 and J usage is TRDJ3; D possibly corresponds to TRDD3 (5 bases). Deletions cut 3 bases from V and 1 base from J, with 27 bases between. Per the germline V gene, CDR1 is GEAIGNYY and CDR2 is EKD. The CDR3 loop spans 22 amino acids. The CDR3 here is CACDSARTGGTKPSWDTRQMFF. Here the CDR3 DNA reads TGTGCCTGTGACTCCGCACGTACTGGAGGCACCAAACCATCCTGGGACACCCGACAGATGTTTTTC.

This clone was seen only a few times. A far larger clone differs by one base, so this is likely a read error. At the DNA level, this CDR3 is encoded by other sequences in the same sample as well. The genes are TRDV2 and TRDJ2; 10 bases agree with TRDD3. This CDR3 has 15 residues. CDR1 is GEAIGNYY, CDR2 EKD, per germline. CDR3 coding DNA: TGTGCCTGTGACCTACTGGGGGATTTGACGGCACAACTCTTCTTT. As protein: CACDLLGDLTAQLFF.

This clone was picked up many times. The likely explanation is a read error, given a far larger clone one base away. This chain joins TRDV2 and TRDJ2; the D gene is possibly TRDD3 (5 bases). In germline, CDR1 is GEAIGNYY, CDR2 EKD. The V gene lost 0 bases and the J gene lost 4 bases, with 17 bases spanning the gap. CDR3 size: 17 residues. Here the CDR3 reads CACDTDTPARGTAQLFF. DNA of the CDR3: TGTGCCTGTGACACCGATACTCCCGCTAGGGGGACAGCACAACTCTTCTTT.

As concerns this clone: This is likely an artifact of a read error, given a far larger clone one base away. The sample holds other DNA sequences that translate to the same CDR3. This chain uses TRDV2 with TRDJ2; 10 bases fit TRDD3. This CDR3 spans 14 amino acids. Germline V gene data show CDR1 as GEAIGNYY and CDR2 as EKD. Trimming removed 3 bases from V and 8 bases from J; junction bases left unmatched: 5. The CDR3 is CACDPWGIEAQLFF. The CDR3 DNA reads TGTGCCTGTGACCCCTGGGGGATAGAGGCACAACTCTTCTTT.